The 30 T cell receptor beta chains presented below share a single source sample, sequenced in a study of beta chain features in type 1 diabetes. Study-level findings and limits: Moderately but significantly shorter TCRB CDR3s were found in Type 1 diabetes patients in all four CD4+ subsets.

All of the isolated RNA was reverse transcribed, so expressed TCRB transcripts were sequenced. Sequencing was performed with immunoSEQ multiplex PCR; in TCRdb, only in-frame clones are kept and a portion is missing. The data contain roughly 340,000 clones, 10% to 15% of them singletons. For these receptors, no antigen is known. The sequencing input was naive CD4+ T cells from blood. The receptors originated from a woman aged 18-35 years with type 1 diabetes.

This clone turned up a few times. The chain combines TRBV4-3 with TRBJ2-7, with TRBD1 as a possible D gene (5 bases). This CDR3 has 14 residues. The germline gives CDR1 LGHNA, CDR2 YSLEER. The V gene lost 1 base and the J gene lost 6 bases, with 13 bases spanning the gap. The CDR3 bases are TGCGCCAGCAGCCAAGGGGCAGGGTCGTCCGAGCAGTACTTC. This encodes CASSQGAGSSEQYF.

This chain connects TRBV29-1 to TRBJ2-7; D possibly corresponds to TRBD1 (5 bases). V shed 4 bases and J shed 2 bases, with 6 bases lying between them. The CDR3 totals 11 residues. Germline-derived CDR1 and CDR2 are SQVTM and ANQGSEA. The CDR3 DNA reads TGCAGCGTTGGACAGCCCTACGAGCAGTACTTC. Protein: CSVGQPYEQYF.

This clone was found a few times. The V and J genes are TRBV25-1 and TRBJ2-6, with a weak D call TRBD1 (5 bases). Trimming left V 5 bases short and J 4 bases short, with 18 bases between. The CDR3 is made up of 17 amino acids. From germline, CDR1 is MGHDK and CDR2 SYGVNS. The CDR3 loop reads CASSPFTPGPGANVLTF. The CDR3, as DNA: TGTGCCAGCAGTCCTTTTACCCCAGGGCCCGGGGCCAACGTCCTGACTTTC.

Only a few counts were recorded for this clone. CDR3 nucleotides: TGTGCCAGCAGCGCTGGACGGACTAACACCGGGGAGCTGTTTTTT. Translating gives CASSAGRTNTGELFF. The gene calls are TRBV9 and TRBJ2-2, with D possibly TRBD2 on 5 matching bases. This CDR3 spans 15 amino acids. Deletions cut 3 bases from V and 2 bases from J, with 11 bases between. CDR1 SGDLS and CDR2 YYNGEE come from the germline V gene.

In its sample, this clone was seen a few times. The chain links TRBV5-1 to TRBJ1-2; TRBD1 matches 8 bases. Germline CDR1 and CDR2: SGHRS and YFSETQ. The ends lost 0 bases at V and 7 bases at J; junction bases unmatched: 5. There are 14 residues in the CDR3. The CDR3 here is CASSLGDRGSGYTF. The CDR3 region has the DNA TGCGCCAGCAGCTTGGGCGACAGGGGTAGTGGCTACACCTTC.

V usage is TRBV13 and J usage is TRBJ1-5, with 7 bases matching TRBD1. The CDR3 extends over 15 amino acids. The trim removed 5 bases at V and 4 bases at J, leaving 8 bases unmatched. Germline V CDR1 and CDR2: PRHDT, FYEKMQ (reference sequence). The DNA for the CDR3 is TGTGCCAGCAGCATAAACAGGGGATTGAATCAGCCCCAGCATTTT. Protein sequence: CASSINRGLNQPQHF.

This rearrangement joins TRBV11-2 to TRBJ2-1; TRBD2 aligns across 8 bases. Germline CDR1 SGHAT, CDR2 FQNNGV. CDR3 length: 17 residues. The trim removed 5 bases at V and 4 bases at J, leaving 13 bases unmatched. In nucleotides, the CDR3 is TGTGCCAGCAGCCTTTTCTCCGGGACTAGACTATACAATGAGCAGTTCTTC. The encoded protein is CASSLFSGTRLYNEQFF.

This clone was observed a few times. The CDR3 nucleotides read TGCGCCAGCAGCCAGGGGGCGGGGGCATTTACGCAGTATTTT. Its translation is CASSQGAGAFTQYF. The J gene is TRBJ2-3, the V gene TRBV4-3, with D perhaps matching TRBD2 (7 bases). The CDR3 is made up of 14 amino acids. CDR1 and CDR2 (germline): LGHNA, YSLEER. V was shortened by 3 bases and J by 8 bases, with 15 bases between the two germline ends.

There are a few counts of this clone. The chain carries TRBV7-2 and TRBJ2-4, with 8 bases identical to TRBD2. Trimming took 0 bases from V and 0 from J; bases not matched to a gene: 1. This CDR3 is 16 amino acids long. Germline-derived CDR1 and CDR2 are SGHTA and FQGNSA. The CDR3 DNA reads as TGTGCCAGCAGCTTAGCTAGCGGGGTAGCCAAAAACATTCAGTACTTC. It encodes CASSLASGVAKNIQYF.

Only a few counts were recorded for this clone. The chain links TRBV6-6 to TRBJ2-7, with 7 positions matching TRBD1. The germline V gene has CDR1 MNHNY and CDR2 SVGAGI (reference sequence). With 5 bases clipped from V and 7 bases from J, the junction kept 11 bases outside the gene matches. The CDR3 has 14 residues. The CDR3 DNA sequence: TGTGCCAGCAGTAACCGGGACAGCCCCCCTGAGCAGTACTTC. Amino acids: CASSNRDSPPEQYF.

This clone occurred a few times. The chain has TRBV5-1 and TRBJ2-1; 15 bases are a match to TRBD2. The germline V gene encodes CDR1 SGHRS and CDR2 YFSETQ. The trim removed 0 bases at V and 7 bases at J, leaving 5 bases unmatched. CDR3 length: 17 amino acids. CDR3 region: CASSLARTSGRENEQFF. The CDR3 coding sequence is TGCGCCAGCAGCTTGGCTAGGACTAGCGGGAGGGAGAATGAGCAGTTCTTC. The full variable domain, its missing parts supplied by reference TRBV5-1 and TRBJ2-1, is KAGVTQTPRYLIKTRGQQVTLSCSPISGHRSVSWYQQTPGQGLQFLFEYFSETQRNKGNFPGRFSGRQFSNSRSEMNVSTLELGDSALYLCASSLARTSGRENEQFFGPGTRLTVL.

The chain recombines TRBV4-3 with TRBJ2-5, with D unclear. There are 13 residues in the CDR3. Germline V gene data show CDR1 as LGHNA and CDR2 as YSLEER. Between the trimmed V and J ends, which lost 1 base and 5 bases, there was a span of 8 bases. CDR3 bases: TGCGCCAGCAGCCAAGGGCATACGGAGACCCAGTACTTC. This gives the protein CASSQGHTETQYF.

This clone was detected only a few times. This sequence joins TRBV5-6 and TRBJ2-1; D perhaps matches TRBD1 (6 bases). CDR1 and CDR2 (germline): SGHDT, YYEEEE. The CDR3 length is 16 residues. V lost 8 bases and J 0 bases, leaving 18 bases between the germline ends. This CDR3 reads CASYRQVTSSYNEQFF. CDR3 nucleotide sequence: TGTGCCAGTTATCGACAGGTTACGAGCTCCTACAATGAGCAGTTCTTC.

The genes are TRBV9 and TRBJ2-1, with a weak D call TRBD2 (5 bases). CDR3 size: 14 residues. Per the germline V gene, CDR1 is SGDLS and CDR2 is YYNGEE. V was trimmed by 0 bases and J by 6 bases, leaving 10 bases between them. CDR3 in DNA: TGTGCCAGCAGCGTAGGTACTAGGGCCAATGAGCAGTTCTTC. This translates into CASSVGTRANEQFF.

A few counts support this clone. The chain is built from TRBV28 and TRBJ1-1, with D hard to call. This CDR3 has 11 residues. Germline V CDR1 and CDR2: MDHEN, SYDVKM. V was cut by 7 bases and J by 3 bases, with 6 bases left in between. CDR3 nucleotide sequence: TGTGCCAGCAAGAGCCACACTGAAGCTTTCTTT. Its protein product is CASKSHTEAFF.

This chain uses TRBV5-6 with TRBJ2-5; unclear D gene. The last part of the DNA fits TRBJ2-7 better; the J call may be wrong. The V gene's germline CDR1 is SGHDT and CDR2 YYEEEE. The CDR3 length is 11 residues. For the CDR3, the DNA is TGTGCCAGCAGCTTCTCCTACGAGCAGTACTTC. Encoded protein: CASSFSYEQYF.

The genes are TRBV29-1 and TRBJ1-2, with 9 bases fitting TRBD1. This CDR3 region has 13 residues. Unmatched junction bases numbered 11, after V lost 7 bases and J lost 8 bases. CDR1 is SQVTM, CDR2 ANQGSEA, per germline. DNA for the CDR3: TGCAGCGCTCTACGGGGACAGGGAGGGGGCTACACCTTC. This translates into CSALRGQGGGYTF.

This clone was seen a handful of times. This chain connects TRBV7-9 to TRBJ2-4; no clear D gene. The CDR3 is 15 amino acids. The germline CDR1 and CDR2 sequences are SEHNR and FQNEAQ (reference sequence). V lost 5 bases to trimming and J lost 0 bases, with 11 bases between them. Here the CDR3 reads CASSHGRQAKNIQYF. The CDR3 DNA reads TGTGCCAGCAGCCACGGAAGACAAGCCAAAAACATTCAGTACTTC.

This clone was seen a handful of times. The chain combines TRBV30 with TRBJ2-1, with 12 nucleotides matching TRBD2. The CDR3 extends over 16 amino acids. The junction had 4 bases not matched to a gene; V was cut back by 2 bases and J by 2 bases. From germline, CDR1 is GTSNPN and CDR2 SVGIG (reference sequence). The CDR3 nucleotides read TGTGCCTGGAGTCCACGGACTAGCGGGACCTACAATGAGCAGTTCTTC. Encoded protein: CAWSPRTSGTYNEQFF.

For the CDR3, the DNA is TGTGCCAGCACTCCAGGGGGCGGGCTGGCCAAAAACATTCAGTACTTC. Translated, it gives CASTPGGGLAKNIQYF. The chain carries TRBV28 and TRBJ2-4, with 8 positions matching TRBD1. The CDR3 is made up of 16 amino acids. The V and J ends lost 7 bases and 1 base, in that order; junction bases with no gene match: 9. Germline V gene sequence: CDR1 MDHEN, CDR2 SYDVKM.

This chain joins TRBV30 and TRBJ2-5; 7 positions agree with TRBD2. TRBJ2-7 explains the end of the DNA better; the J call may be wrong. CDR3 length: 12 amino acids. CDR1 and CDR2 (germline): GTSNPN, SVGIG (reference sequence). CDR3 loop: CAWGRASYEQYF. CDR3 DNA: TGTGCCTGGGGGAGGGCCTCCTACGAGCAGTACTTC.

This clone was seen a few times. The CDR3 bases are TGTGCCAGCAGCTTTGGCCCTCAGTACTTC. This codes for CASSFGPQYF. V and J are TRBV7-2 and TRBJ2-7; D is unresolved. The CDR3 has 10 residues. Trimming shortened V by 3 bases and J by 10 bases, and 7 bases separated the two germline ends. Germline V gene data show CDR1 as SGHTA and CDR2 as FQGNSA.

This sequence joins TRBV14 and TRBJ2-7; no clear D gene. The CDR3 totals 13 residues. Germline V CDR1 and CDR2: SGHDN, FVKESK. The germline V and J ends were trimmed by 0 bases and 2 bases, with 5 bases remaining between them. The CDR3 DNA follows: TGTGCCAGCAGCCAAGACTCTACCTACGAGCAGTACTTC. As protein: CASSQDSTYEQYF.

This clone was found a few times. The chain joins TRBV4-1 to TRBJ1-2, with D possibly TRBD1 on 6 matching bases. V shed 8 bases and J shed 0 bases, with 16 bases lying between them. CDR3 length equals 15 residues. The V gene's germline CDR1 is MGHRA and CDR2 YSYEKL. The CDR3 sequence: CASRNGGQTNYGYTF. CDR3 coding DNA: TGCGCCAGCCGCAACGGGGGGCAAACTAACTATGGCTACACCTTC.

This clone was seen more than once but under ten times. This chain connects TRBV4-3 to TRBJ1-1, with TRBD1 as a possible D gene (6 bases). V lost 0 bases to trimming and J lost 1 base, with 15 bases between them. In germline, CDR1 is LGHNA, CDR2 YSLEER. CDR3 length: 17 amino acids. The CDR3 reads CASSQDTPQGSNTEAFF. As DNA, the CDR3 is TGCGCCAGCAGCCAAGATACCCCACAGGGATCGAACACTGAAGCTTTCTTT.

V and J are TRBV5-1 and TRBJ2-3, with a possible D match to TRBD2 (5 bases). The CDR3 covers 15 residues. V lost 4 bases and J lost 4, with 16 bases in between. CDR1 is SGHRS and CDR2 is YFSETQ in the germline V gene. The CDR3 sequence: CASSIDGSRADTQYF. The CDR3 DNA follows: TGCGCCAGCAGCATCGACGGGTCGCGGGCAGATACGCAGTATTTT.

The table lists this clone with a few counts. V gene TRBV6-5 combines with J gene TRBJ2-5, with 8 bases identical to TRBD2. The trim removed 1 base at V and 9 bases at J, leaving 4 bases unmatched. Germline V CDR1 and CDR2: MNHEY, SVGAGI. The CDR3 consists of 13 residues. CDR3 sequence: CASSYFGGGSQYF. The CDR3 DNA sequence: TGTGCCAGCAGTTACTTTGGCGGGGGGTCCCAGTACTTC.

This clone was picked up a small number of times. This chain links TRBV7-3 with TRBJ1-5; D remains ambiguous. The CDR3 spans 11 residues. V was shortened by 5 bases and J by 9 bases, with 8 bases between the two germline ends. Per germline, CDR1 SGHTA and CDR2 FQGTGA. The CDR3 DNA is TGTGCCAGCAGCGCGGGAGGGCCCCAGCATTTT. Translating it yields CASSAGGPQHF. Variable domain in full (rest from reference TRBV7-3 and TRBJ1-5): GAGVSQTPSNKVTEKGKYVELRCDPISGHTALYWYRQSLGQGPEFLIYFQGTGAADDSGLPNDRFFAVRPEGSVSTLKIQRTERGDSAVYLCASSAGGPQHFGDGTRLSIL.

This clone was seen a handful of times. The chain recombines TRBV6-4 with TRBJ2-1, with 7 bases that match TRBD2. The CDR3 has 15 amino acids. Germline values: CDR1 MRHNA, CDR2 SNTAGT. V gave up 3 bases and J gave up 0 bases; unmatched junction bases: 2. The CDR3 here is CASSEREGSYNEQFF. Written as DNA, the CDR3 is TGTGCCAGCAGTGAAAGGGAGGGCTCCTACAATGAGCAGTTCTTC.

This clone was seen a few times. The chain combines TRBV2 with TRBJ2-2; D is perhaps TRBD2 (6 bases). V was trimmed by 6 bases and J by 3 bases, leaving 14 bases between them. The CDR3 has 15 residues. Germline CDR1 and CDR2: SNHLY and FYNNEI. The CDR3 region is CASSVEGGDTGELFF. CDR3 sequence (DNA): TGTGCCAGCAGCGTGGAGGGCGGGGACACCGGGGAGCTGTTTTTT.